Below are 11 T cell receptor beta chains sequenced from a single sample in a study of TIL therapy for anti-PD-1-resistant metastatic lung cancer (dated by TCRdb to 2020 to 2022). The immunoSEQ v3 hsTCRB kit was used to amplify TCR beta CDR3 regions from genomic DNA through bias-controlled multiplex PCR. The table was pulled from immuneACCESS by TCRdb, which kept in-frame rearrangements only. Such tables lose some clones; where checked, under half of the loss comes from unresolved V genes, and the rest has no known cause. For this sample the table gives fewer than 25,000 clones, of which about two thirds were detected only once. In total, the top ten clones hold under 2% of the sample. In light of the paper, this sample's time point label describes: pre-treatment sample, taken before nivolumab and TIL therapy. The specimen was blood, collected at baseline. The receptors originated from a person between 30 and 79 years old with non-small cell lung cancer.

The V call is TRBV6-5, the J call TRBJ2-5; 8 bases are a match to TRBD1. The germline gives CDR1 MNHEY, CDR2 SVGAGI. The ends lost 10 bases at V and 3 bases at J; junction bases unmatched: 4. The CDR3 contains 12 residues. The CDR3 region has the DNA TGTGCCACCAAGACAGGGGAAGAGACCCAGTACTTC. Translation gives CATKTGEETQYF.

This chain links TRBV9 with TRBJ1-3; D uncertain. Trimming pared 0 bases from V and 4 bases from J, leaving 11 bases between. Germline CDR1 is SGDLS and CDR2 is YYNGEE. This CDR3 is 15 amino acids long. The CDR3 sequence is CASSVAAGPGNTIYF. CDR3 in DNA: TGTGCCAGCAGCGTAGCGGCCGGGCCCGGAAACACCATATATTTT.

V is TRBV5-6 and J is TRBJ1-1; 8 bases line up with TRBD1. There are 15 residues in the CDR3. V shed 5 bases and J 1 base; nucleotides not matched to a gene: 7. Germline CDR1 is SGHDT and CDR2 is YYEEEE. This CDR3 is CASRRVDRANTEAFF. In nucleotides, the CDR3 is TGTGCCAGCAGGAGGGTGGACAGGGCGAACACTGAAGCTTTCTTT.

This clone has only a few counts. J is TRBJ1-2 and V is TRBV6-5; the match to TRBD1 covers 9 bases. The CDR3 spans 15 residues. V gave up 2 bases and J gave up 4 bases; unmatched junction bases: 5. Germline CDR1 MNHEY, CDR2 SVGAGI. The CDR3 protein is CASSYQTGGSYGYTF. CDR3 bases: TGTGCCAGCAGTTACCAGACAGGGGGTAGCTATGGCTACACCTTC.

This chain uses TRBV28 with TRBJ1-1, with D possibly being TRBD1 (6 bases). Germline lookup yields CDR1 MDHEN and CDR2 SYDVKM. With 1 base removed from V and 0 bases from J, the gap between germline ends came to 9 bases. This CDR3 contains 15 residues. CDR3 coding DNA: TGTGCCAGCAGTTTATTGGACAGCATGAACACTGAAGCTTTCTTT. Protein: CASSLLDSMNTEAFF.

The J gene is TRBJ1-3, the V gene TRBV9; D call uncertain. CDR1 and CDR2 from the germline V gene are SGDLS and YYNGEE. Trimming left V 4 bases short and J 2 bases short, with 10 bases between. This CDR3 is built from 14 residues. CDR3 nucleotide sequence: TGTGCCAGCAGCTTTGGAACGACTGGAAACACCATATATTTT. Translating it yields CASSFGTTGNTIYF.

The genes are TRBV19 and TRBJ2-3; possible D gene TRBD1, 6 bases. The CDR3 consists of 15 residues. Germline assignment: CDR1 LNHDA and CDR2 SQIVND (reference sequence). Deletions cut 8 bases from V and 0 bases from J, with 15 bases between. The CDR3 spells CASSLGQASTDTQYF. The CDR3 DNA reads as TGTGCCAGTTCTCTGGGACAAGCTAGCACAGATACGCAGTATTTT.

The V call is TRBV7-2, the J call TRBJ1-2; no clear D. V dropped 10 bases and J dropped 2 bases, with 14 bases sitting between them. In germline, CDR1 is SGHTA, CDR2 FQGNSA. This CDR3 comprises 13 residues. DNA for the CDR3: TGTGCCACCTCTGTGGGAACGAACTATGGCTACACCTTC. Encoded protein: CATSVGTNYGYTF.

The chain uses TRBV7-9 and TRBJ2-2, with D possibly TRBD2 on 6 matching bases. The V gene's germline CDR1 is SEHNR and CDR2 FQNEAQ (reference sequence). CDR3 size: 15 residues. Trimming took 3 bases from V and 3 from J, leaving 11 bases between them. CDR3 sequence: CASSLERADTGELFF. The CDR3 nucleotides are TGTGCCAGCAGCTTGGAGCGGGCGGACACCGGGGAGCTGTTTTTT.

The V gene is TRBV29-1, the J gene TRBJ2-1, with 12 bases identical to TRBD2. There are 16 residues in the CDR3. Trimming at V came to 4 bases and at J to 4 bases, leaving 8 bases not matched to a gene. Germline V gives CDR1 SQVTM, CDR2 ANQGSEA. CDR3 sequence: CSVGLAGGSLYNEQFF. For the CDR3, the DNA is TGCAGCGTTGGGCTAGCGGGAGGGAGCCTTTACAATGAGCAGTTCTTC.

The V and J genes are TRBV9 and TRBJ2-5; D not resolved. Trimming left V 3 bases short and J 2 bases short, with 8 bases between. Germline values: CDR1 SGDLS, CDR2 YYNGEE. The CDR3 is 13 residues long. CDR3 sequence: CASSGGLQETQYF. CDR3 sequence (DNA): TGTGCCAGCAGCGGCGGCCTTCAAGAGACCCAGTACTTC.